This TCR beta chain was observed in a study of cytomegalovirus exposure and HLA in healthy donors. With respect to this clone: An end of the junction does not agree with germline; a read error may underlie this.

Produced via immunoSEQ multiplex PCR; TCRdb's table is partial and in-frame only. This table holds 200,000 to 250,000 clones, roughly 83% found once. This TCR was recovered from a woman younger than 45 in good health and CMV-seropositive. The sequencing input was PBMCs.

The CDR3 protein is CASSPEVSSVEQYF. The CDR3 DNA sequence: TGTGCTAGCAGCCCAGAGGTGTCTAGCGTAGAGCAGTACTTC. The chain joins TRBV7-7 to TRBJ2-7; the D gene is possibly TRBD2 (6 bases). The CDR3 runs 14 residues. Germline loops: CDR1 SSHAT, CDR2 FNYEAQ (reference sequence).